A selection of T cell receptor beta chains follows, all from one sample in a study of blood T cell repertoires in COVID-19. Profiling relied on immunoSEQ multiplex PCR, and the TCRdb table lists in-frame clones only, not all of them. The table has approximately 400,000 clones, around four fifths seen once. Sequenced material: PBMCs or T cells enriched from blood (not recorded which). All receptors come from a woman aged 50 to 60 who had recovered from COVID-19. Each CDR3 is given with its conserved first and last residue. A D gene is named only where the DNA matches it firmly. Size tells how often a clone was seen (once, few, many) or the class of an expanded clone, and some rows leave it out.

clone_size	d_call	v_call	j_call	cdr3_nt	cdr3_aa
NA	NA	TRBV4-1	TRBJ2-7	TGCGCCAGCAGCCTTACGGTAGCCTACGAGCAGTACTTC	CASSLTVAYEQYF
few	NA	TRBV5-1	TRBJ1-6	TGCGCCAGCAGCGTAAACAGGGTTGGTAAGGGTAATTCACCCCTCCACTTT	CASSVNRVGKGNSPLHF
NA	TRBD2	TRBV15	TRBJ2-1	TGTGCCACCAGCAGTTATGGTAGCGGGGGGGGAAATGAGCAGTTCTTC	CATSSYGSGGGNEQFF
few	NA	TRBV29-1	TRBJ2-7	TGCAGCGTTGATGGAGGCGTAGGAGAGCAGTACTTC	CSVDGGVGEQYF
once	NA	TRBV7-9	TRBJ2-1	TGTGCCAGCAGCAAAACAGGGACTGAGCAGTTCTTC	CASSKTGTEQFF
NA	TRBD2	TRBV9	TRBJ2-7	TGTGCCAGCAGCGTAGCGGGAGGTCCCTCCTACGAGCAGTACTTC	CASSVAGGPSYEQYF
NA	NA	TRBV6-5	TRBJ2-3	TGTGCCAGCAGGCCGGACAGTTTTTCAGATACGCAGTATTTT	CASRPDSFSDTQYF
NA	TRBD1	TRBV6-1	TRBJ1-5	TGTGCCAGCAGTGAAGCTTCCGGACAGGGCAATCAGCCCCAGCATTTT	CASSEASGQGNQPQHF
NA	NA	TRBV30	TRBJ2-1	TGTGCCCGCCGGGACTCCCAGGAGCAGTTCTTC	CARRDSQEQFF
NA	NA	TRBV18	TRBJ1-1	TGTGCCAGCTCCCTCAGGGATGAAGCTTTCTTT	CASSLRDEAFF
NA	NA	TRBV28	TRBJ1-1	TGTGCCAGCAGTTCCTTACAAATACAAGCTTTCTTT	CASSSLQIQAFF
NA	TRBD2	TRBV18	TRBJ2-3	TGTGCCAGCTCCCAGACTAGCGGGGGGGCCCGTGGAGATACGCAGTATTTT	CASSQTSGGARGDTQYF
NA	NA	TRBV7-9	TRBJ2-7	TGTGCCAGCAGCCCGGACAGACCTTCCTACGAGCAGTACTTC	CASSPDRPSYEQYF
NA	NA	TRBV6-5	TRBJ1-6	TGTGCCAGCAGCCCCCGACAGGCGTATTCACCCCTCCACTTT	CASSPRQAYSPLHF
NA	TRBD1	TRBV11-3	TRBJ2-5	TGTGCCAGCAGCTTAGTTATTAGCGGACAGGGGGATGAGACCCAGTACTTC	CASSLVISGQGDETQYF
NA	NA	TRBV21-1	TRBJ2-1	TGTGCCAGCATATACTGGGGGCTTCCAACTAGCGGGAGGGAAGTCTACAATGAGCAGTTCTTC	CASIYWGLPTSGREVYNEQFF
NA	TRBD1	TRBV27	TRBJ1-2	TGTGCCAGCAGTCCCCGGACAGGCGGCTATGGCTACACCTTC	CASSPRTGGYGYTF
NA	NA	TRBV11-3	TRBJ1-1	TGTGCCAGCAGCTTAGGACGGGAGATCGGGAGATCGAACACTGAAGCTTTCTTT	CASSLGREIGRSNTEAFF
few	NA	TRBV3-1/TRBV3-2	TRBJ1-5	TGTGCCAGCAGCCAAGCGGTAAATCAGCCCCAGCATTTT	CASSQAVNQPQHF
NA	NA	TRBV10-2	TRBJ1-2	TGCGCCAGCAGCCAAGACAGTGGCGGCTACACCTTC	CASSQDSGGYTF
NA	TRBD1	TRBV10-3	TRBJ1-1	TGTGCCATCAGTGATAGCGTTCAGGGGGCCGGAGCTTTCTTT	CAISDSVQGAGAFF
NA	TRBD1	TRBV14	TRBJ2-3	TGTGCCAGCAGCCAAATGACAGGGGGCGCCGAGCCCCTCTTCACAGATACGCAGTATTTT	CASSQMTGGAEPLFTDTQYF
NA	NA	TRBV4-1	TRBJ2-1	TGCGCCAGCAGCCAAGGATTCGTCAGGGGCGGCTCCTACAATGAGCAGTTCTTC	CASSQGFVRGGSYNEQFF
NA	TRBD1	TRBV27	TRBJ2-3	TGTGCCAGCAGTTATTATAGGGGGACAGGTCCCATGGGGGCCACAGATACGCAGTATTTT	CASSYYRGTGPMGATDTQYF
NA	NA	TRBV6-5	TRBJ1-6	TGTGCCAGCAGTTACATTAGGGGTGGGGATTCACCCCTCCACTTT	CASSYIRGGDSPLHF
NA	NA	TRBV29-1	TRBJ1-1	TGCAGCGTTACGGCGGGAATCGGCACTGAAGCTTTCTTT	CSVTAGIGTEAFF
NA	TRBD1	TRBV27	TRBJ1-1	TGTGCCAGCAGTTTATCTCCCGGGGGCCCCCAGGGGGCTTTCACTGAAGCTTTCTTT	CASSLSPGGPQGAFTEAFF